These 29 T cell receptor beta chains were all obtained from the same sample, sequenced in a study of human T cells and chemical hapten exposure. TCRdb used MiXCR to reprocess the RACE reads, holding one entry per CDR3 protein. The sample lists about 120,000 distinct CDR3 sequences; about 13% were seen once. Specified time point: patch test 1, 2 weeks after DPC sensitization. Treatment of the sample: therapeutic diphenylcyclopropenone sensitization with weekly scalp DPC. Sequenced here: whole blood, sampled in connection with sensitization to the hapten diphenylcyclopropenone (DPC). The receptor set was obtained from a man aged 18 to 30 with alopecia areata. Some clones in this sample may be carry-over from other donors' samples.

In this sample, this clonotype turned up a few times. This chain joins TRBV29-1 and TRBJ2-1; tentatively, D is TRBD1 or TRBD2 (5 bases each). CDR1 and CDR2 (germline): SQVTM, ANQGSEA. This CDR3 spans 12 amino acids. V was pared by 7 bases and J by 6 bases, with 13 bases between. CDR3 in DNA: TGCAGCGCCAAACCGGGACCCAATGAGCAGTTCTTC. This sequence encodes CSAKPGPNEQFF.

The V gene is TRBV10-3, the J gene TRBJ2-5, with D maybe TRBD1 (6 bases). Per the germline V gene, CDR1 is ENHRY and CDR2 is SYGVKD. V was clipped by 5 bases and J by 1 base, with 14 bases between them. This CDR3 contains 15 residues. DNA of the CDR3: TGTGCCATCAGTCGAGTCCAGGGGACCCAAGAGACCCAGTACTTC. Translation gives CAISRVQGTQETQYF.

Only one count was recorded for this clonotype. One end of the junction fails to match germline, which may point to a read error. CDR3: CASGLGGIYTDTQYF. The DNA for the CDR3 is TGTGCTAGTGGCTTGGGGGGGATCTACACAGATACGCAGTATTTT. The gene calls are TRBV12-5 and TRBJ2-3; TRBD2 matches at 7 bases. CDR3 length: 15 residues. Germline CDR1 LGHNT, CDR2 FRNRAP.

The chain uses TRBV6-2 or TRBV6-3 and TRBJ2-3; 9 positions agree with TRBD1. Germline CDR1 reads MNHEY; CDR2 reads SVGEGT. CDR3 length: 17 amino acids. Germline trimming cut 10 bases from V and 6 bases from J; bases unmatched to any gene: 20. CDR3: CANAQGTGRQLRDTQYF. In DNA form, the CDR3 reads TGTGCCAACGCCCAGGGGACAGGGAGGCAGCTACGGGATACGCAGTATTTT.

This clonotype was found a few times. The chain combines TRBV19 with TRBJ2-2; D is possibly TRBD2 (6 bases). Germline-derived CDR1 and CDR2 are LNHDA and SQIVND (reference sequence). CDR3 length: 15 amino acids. V was cut by 5 bases and J by 0 bases, with 10 bases left in between. The DNA of the CDR3 is TGTGCCAGTAGTGTTAGCGGATCGAACACCGGGGAGCTGTTTTTT. Residues: CASSVSGSNTGELFF.

This chain uses TRBV4-1 with TRBJ2-7; the D call may be TRBD1 or TRBD2 (5 bases each). Between the trimmed V and J ends, which lost 4 bases and 3 bases, there was a span of 16 bases. The germline CDR1 and CDR2 sequences are MGHRA and YSYEKL. The CDR3 sequence is 15 residues long. CDR3 residues: CASSRPGTNFYEQYF. CDR3 in DNA: TGCGCCAGCAGCCGCCCCGGGACGAACTTCTACGAGCAGTACTTC.

This clonotype was observed a few times. The chain joins TRBV7-9 to TRBJ1-5, with D unresolved. Trimming stripped 4 bases from V and 7 bases from J, with 8 bases between. Germline V gene data show CDR1 as SEHNR and CDR2 as FQNEAQ (reference sequence). This CDR3 contains 12 residues. CDR3 nucleotide sequence: TGTGCCAGCAGCTCCCCCGGCCAGCCCCAGCATTTT. Translating gives CASSSPGQPQHF.

This chain joins TRBV13 and TRBJ1-1; TRBD1 might be the D (6 bases). The germline V gene encodes CDR1 PRHDT and CDR2 FYEKMQ (reference sequence). This CDR3 has 14 residues. V lost 5 bases and J 4 bases, leaving 14 bases between the germline ends. CDR3 nucleotides: TGTGCCAGCAGCGGTACAGGGCCGGGCACTGAAGCTTTCTTT. Its protein product is CASSGTGPGTEAFF.

This clonotype was found a few times. The V gene is TRBV10-3, the J gene TRBJ2-5; TRBD1 is a possible D gene (6 bases). V lost 6 bases and J lost 3, with 14 bases in between. This CDR3 has 14 amino acids. Germline CDR1 and CDR2: ENHRY and SYGVKD. The CDR3 bases are TGTGCCATCAGGAGCACGGACAGCGAAGAGACCCAGTACTTC. Its translation: CAIRSTDSEETQYF.

This clonotype has a count of ten or more. The rearrangement uses TRBV12-3 or TRBV12-4 and TRBJ1-5; tentative D call: TRBD1 (6 bases). CDR3 length equals 15 residues. Trimming cost V 5 bases and J 6 bases, with 17 bases left between them. CDR3 in amino acids: CASSPPVGDTQPQHF. The CDR3 bases are TGTGCCAGCAGTCCCCCGGTCGGGGACACTCAGCCCCAGCATTTT.

V and J are TRBV12-3 or TRBV12-4 and TRBJ2-5; D unclear. V was trimmed by 5 bases and J by 3 bases, leaving 10 bases between them. CDR3 length: 13 residues. CDR3 residues: CASSLDGEETQYF. The CDR3 DNA reads as TGTGCCAGCAGTCTGGACGGCGAAGAGACCCAGTACTTC.

The chain carries TRBV25-1 and TRBJ2-3; D call uncertain. Germline-derived CDR1 and CDR2 are MGHDK and SYGVNS. The V end was cut by 3 bases, the J end by 6 bases, with 10 bases between. This CDR3 is 13 amino acids long. In nucleotides, the CDR3 is TGTGCCAGCAGTGAGGCTCGCTTGGATACGCAGTATTTT. Residues: CASSEARLDTQYF.

This clonotype came up a few times. The chain has TRBV3-1 and TRBJ1-2; no definite D call. The CDR3 covers 12 residues. The V end lost 3 bases, the J end lost 8 bases, and 10 bases lay between the germline ends. Germline V gene sequence: CDR1 LGHDT, CDR2 YNNKEL (reference sequence). The CDR3 sequence is CASSQANGGYTF. The CDR3 nucleotides are TGTGCCAGCAGCCAGGCCAATGGGGGCTACACCTTC.

V is TRBV5-4 and J is TRBJ2-5, with TRBD2 as a possible D gene (5 bases). The V and J ends lost 2 bases and 2 bases respectively, with 13 bases between them. The CDR3 contains 15 residues. Germline V gives CDR1 SGHNT, CDR2 YYREEE (reference sequence). CDR3 protein: CASSFRGGFQETQYF. CDR3 DNA: TGTGCCAGCAGCTTCCGCGGAGGCTTTCAAGAGACCCAGTACTTC.

The sample holds a few counts of this clonotype. This chain uses TRBV6-2 or TRBV6-3 with TRBJ1-2; D gene ambiguous. This CDR3 is 16 amino acids long. Trimming took 0 bases from V and 5 from J, leaving 16 bases between them. Germline lookup yields CDR1 MNHEY and CDR2 SVGEGT. CDR3: CASSYSGSGTLYGYTF. As DNA, the CDR3 is TGTGCCAGCAGTTACTCCGGCAGCGGTACTCTATATGGCTACACCTTC.

The V gene is TRBV25-1, the J gene TRBJ2-3; D is ambiguous. CDR1 and CDR2 from the germline V gene are MGHDK and SYGVNS. The CDR3 extends over 14 amino acids. V was cut by 0 bases and J by 4 bases, with 8 bases left in between. The CDR3 bases are TGTGCCAGCAGTGAATATTACGCGGCAGATACGCAGTATTTT. This encodes CASSEYYAADTQYF.

This clonotype was found a few times. V usage is TRBV18 and J usage is TRBJ1-1; 7 bases fit TRBD1. The CDR3 is 13 residues long. The V gene's germline CDR1 is KGHSH and CDR2 LQKENI. The J segment lost 4 bases and the V segment lost 1 base, leaving 0 bases of the junction unmatched. The CDR3 region has the DNA TGTGCCAGCTCACCACAGGGGGCCACTGAAGCTTTCTTT. Residues: CASSPQGATEAFF.

This clonotype has more than one count but fewer than ten. The V call is TRBV7-9, the J call TRBJ2-7; 11 bases map to TRBD1. J lost 3 bases, V lost 5 bases, and 6 bases had no gene match. The CDR3 length is 15 residues. Germline CDR1 and CDR2: SEHNR and FQNEAQ (reference sequence). The CDR3 loop is CASSPRDRGFYEQYF. The CDR3 bases are TGTGCCAGCAGCCCCCGGGACAGGGGGTTCTACGAGCAGTACTTC.

This clonotype was counted ten times or more. The V call is TRBV6-6, the J call TRBJ2-3, with a possible D match to TRBD2 (7 bases). V lost 6 bases, J lost 4 bases, and 20 bases lay in between. CDR1 and CDR2 (germline): MNHNY, SVGAGI (reference sequence). The CDR3 is 16 residues long. CDR3 sequence reads: CASSLAGGGSADTQYF. For the CDR3, the DNA is TGTGCCAGCAGCCTCGCTGGGGGCGGGAGCGCAGATACGCAGTATTTT.

This clonotype was detected a few times. J is TRBJ2-7 and V is TRBV4-1; 10 bases fit TRBD2. The germline V gene has CDR1 MGHRA and CDR2 YSYEKL. V trimming: 4 bases; J trimming: 0 bases; junction bases outside the gene matches: 6. The CDR3 runs 16 residues. The CDR3 DNA reads as TGCGCCAGCAGCCTAGGGGGACTAGCGTACTCCTACGAGCAGTACTTC. Protein product: CASSLGGLAYSYEQYF.

V is TRBV10-3 and J is TRBJ2-1; a possible D gene is TRBD1 (5 bases). Germline V gives CDR1 ENHRY, CDR2 SYGVKD. The length of the CDR3 is 15 residues. Trimming pared 0 bases from V and 9 bases from J, leaving 15 bases between. The CDR3: CAISESHLTAGEQFF. The CDR3 DNA reads TGTGCCATCAGTGAGTCTCATCTGACAGCTGGTGAGCAGTTCTTC.

This clonotype came up a few times. V usage is TRBV7-3 and J usage is TRBJ2-5, with 8 bases matching TRBD1. V dropped 4 bases and J dropped 2; count of bases not matched to a gene: 6. Germline loops: CDR1 SGHTA, CDR2 FQGTGA. The CDR3 has 15 residues. CDR3 sequence: CASSSGQGRQETQYF. CDR3 coding DNA: TGTGCCAGCAGCTCAGGACAGGGTCGACAAGAGACCCAGTACTTC.

The rearrangement uses TRBV6-2 or TRBV6-3 and TRBJ2-2; TRBD2 matches 11 bases. Germline CDR1 reads MNHEY; CDR2 reads SVGEGT. With 6 bases clipped from V and 4 bases from J, the junction kept 7 bases outside the gene matches. There are 16 residues in the CDR3. CDR3 sequence: CASRLAGALLTGELFF. CDR3 sequence (DNA): TGTGCCAGCAGACTAGCGGGGGCCCTTCTCACCGGGGAGCTGTTTTTT.

The chain carries TRBV20-1 and TRBJ1-5; D uncertain. There are 10 residues in the CDR3. The V end was cut by 6 bases, the J end by 6 bases, with 6 bases between. In germline, CDR1 is DFQATT, CDR2 SNEGSKA (reference sequence). CDR3 region: CSAKAQPQHF. Here the CDR3 DNA reads TGCAGTGCCAAGGCTCAGCCCCAGCATTTT.

CDR3 nucleotides: TGTGCCAGCACCGCGACAGGGAAAACCTATAATTCACCCCTCCACTTT. As protein: CASTATGKTYNSPLHF. The chain combines TRBV6-5 with TRBJ1-6; 7 nucleotides line up with TRBD1. V was clipped by 7 bases and J by 2 bases; unmatched bases: 8. The CDR3 sequence is 16 residues long. The germline V gene encodes CDR1 MNHEY and CDR2 SVGAGI.

The chain uses TRBV25-1 and TRBJ1-2, with 7 bases matching TRBD1. J was trimmed by 8 bases and V by 3 bases; bases with no gene match: 9. From germline, CDR1 is MGHDK and CDR2 SYGVNS. CDR3 size: 14 residues. The CDR3 bases are TGTGCCAGCAGTGATTGGGACAGTACCTGGGGCTACACCTTC. This encodes CASSDWDSTWGYTF.

The sample holds many counts of this clonotype. The genes are TRBV29-1 and TRBJ2-4, with D possibly TRBD1 on 7 matching bases. The CDR3 extends over 15 amino acids. V was trimmed by 4 bases and J by 0 bases, leaving 13 bases between them. The germline CDR1 and CDR2 sequences are SQVTM and ANQGSEA. This chain's CDR3 is CSVARDSLAKNIQYF. In DNA form, the CDR3 reads TGCAGCGTTGCGCGGGACAGCCTAGCCAAAAACATTCAGTACTTC.

This clonotype was counted ten times or more. The V and J genes are TRBV28 and TRBJ2-5; D gene ambiguous. Trimming took 5 bases from V and 0 from J, leaving 13 bases between them. The CDR3 is made up of 15 amino acids. Germline V CDR1 and CDR2: MDHEN, SYDVKM. CDR3 nucleotides: TGTGCCAGCAGTACCCGGTCACGGAACCAAGAGACCCAGTACTTC. Translation: CASSTRSRNQETQYF.

There are a few counts of this clonotype. The chain recombines TRBV4-3 with TRBJ1-2, with D tentatively TRBD1 (6 bases). The CDR3 sequence is 16 residues long. Deletions cut 4 bases from V and 4 bases from J, with 19 bases between. The germline V gene encodes CDR1 LGHNA and CDR2 YSLEER. The CDR3 region is CASSPDARGATYGYTF. The CDR3 coding sequence is TGCGCCAGCAGCCCAGACGCCCGGGGGGCGACCTATGGCTACACCTTC.